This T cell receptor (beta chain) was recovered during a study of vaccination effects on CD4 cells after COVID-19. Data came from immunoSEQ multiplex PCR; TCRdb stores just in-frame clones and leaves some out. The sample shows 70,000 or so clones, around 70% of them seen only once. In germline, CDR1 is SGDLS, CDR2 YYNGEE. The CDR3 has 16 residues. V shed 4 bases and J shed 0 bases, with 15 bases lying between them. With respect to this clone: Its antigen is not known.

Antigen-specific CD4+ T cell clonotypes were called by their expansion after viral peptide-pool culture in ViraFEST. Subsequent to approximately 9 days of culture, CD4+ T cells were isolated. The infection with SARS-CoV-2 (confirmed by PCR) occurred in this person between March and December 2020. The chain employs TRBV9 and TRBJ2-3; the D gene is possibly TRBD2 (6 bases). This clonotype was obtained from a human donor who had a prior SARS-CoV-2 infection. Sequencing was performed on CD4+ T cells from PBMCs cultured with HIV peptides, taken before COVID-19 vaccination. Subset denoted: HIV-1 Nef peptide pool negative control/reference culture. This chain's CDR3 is CASSLRDSPSTDTQYF. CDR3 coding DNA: TGTGCCAGCAGCTTGCGGGACTCCCCTAGCACAGATACGCAGTATTTT.